The 25 T cell receptor beta chains given below trace back to one sample, sequenced in a study of T cell repertoires in cytomegalovirus infection. MiXCR, applied by TCRdb to the reads, yields one record per CDR3 protein. The profile shows around 130,000 distinct CDR3 sequences, about 10% of them singletons. The sequencing sample was made of PBMCs. The source is a human donor in good health (CMV status not recorded). Some clones in this sample may be carry-over from other donors' samples.

This clonotype was observed a handful of times. The CDR3 DNA reads as TGTGCCAGCAGTTCTTGGGCTAGCAATCAGCCCCAGCATTTT. Residues: CASSSWASNQPQHF. This chain connects TRBV27 to TRBJ1-5; D ambiguous. This CDR3 contains 14 residues. The germline V gene encodes CDR1 MNHEY and CDR2 SMNVEV (reference sequence). V lost 4 bases, J lost 0 bases, and 7 bases lay in between.

This clonotype was seen repeatedly, ten times or more. The chain recombines TRBV6-5 with TRBJ1-1, with a tentative D call TRBD1 (5 bases). CDR1 is MNHEY, CDR2 SVGAGI, per germline. Trimming stripped 5 bases from V and 5 bases from J, with 15 bases between. The CDR3 runs 14 residues. The CDR3 DNA reads TGTGCCAGCAGTCTCCTGGGGGGAACGACTGAAGCTTTCTTT. Translated: CASSLLGGTTEAFF.

This clonotype was observed a few times. V usage is TRBV19 and J usage is TRBJ1-2, with no clear D. CDR3 length: 15 amino acids. Trimming left V 4 bases short and J 5 bases short, with 17 bases between. CDR1 and CDR2 (germline): LNHDA, SQIVND (reference sequence). The CDR3 DNA reads as TGTGCCAGTAGTAGACCGCCCCTGGGTGGATATGGCTACACCTTC. It translates to CASSRPPLGGYGYTF.

This clonotype was seen repeatedly, ten times or more. This rearrangement joins TRBV28 to TRBJ1-5; 7 bases match TRBD1. The CDR3 length is 16 residues. Losses at the gene ends were 6 bases for V and 2 bases for J; bases not matched to a gene: 10. Germline CDR1 MDHEN, CDR2 SYDVKM. CDR3: CASSLRETGRNQPQHF. The DNA of the CDR3 is TGTGCCAGCAGCCTACGCGAGACAGGGCGCAATCAGCCCCAGCATTTT. Complete variable domain (other parts from reference TRBV28 and TRBJ1-5): DVKVTQSSRYLVKRTGEKVFLECVQDMDHENMFWYRQDPGLGLRLIYFSYDVKMKEKGDIPEGYSVSREKKERFSLILESASTNQTSMYLCASSLRETGRNQPQHFGDGTRLSIL.

The sample holds a few counts of this clonotype. The CDR3 nucleotides are TGTGCCAGTGGGACTTTGAACACTGAAGCTTTCTTT. Protein: CASGTLNTEAFF. V is TRBV19 and J is TRBJ1-1; possibly TRBD1 for D (5 bases). The CDR3 has 12 residues. The V end was cut by 8 bases, the J end by 0 bases, with 7 bases between. Germline lookup yields CDR1 LNHDA and CDR2 SQIVND (reference sequence).

This clonotype was picked up many times. This chain joins TRBV18 and TRBJ1-1, with 11 bases aligning to TRBD1. The germline CDR1 and CDR2 sequences are KGHSH and LQKENI. V dropped 3 bases and J dropped 3; count of bases not matched to a gene: 6. This CDR3 is built from 16 residues. The DNA for the CDR3 is TGTGCCAGCTCACCCACGGGACAGGGGGGATACACTGAAGCTTTCTTT. Its protein product is CASSPTGQGGYTEAFF.

This clonotype was seen at least ten times. This sequence joins TRBV7-9 and TRBJ1-2; D not resolved. Deletions cut 8 bases from V and 3 bases from J, with 10 bases between. In germline, CDR1 is SEHNR, CDR2 FQNEAQ (reference sequence). CDR3 length equals 12 residues. CDR3 bases: TGTGCCAGCGCCGCAGCGTACTATGGCTACACCTTC. Amino acid sequence: CASAAAYYGYTF. The full variable domain, completed using reference TRBV7-9 and TRBJ1-2, is DTGVSQNPRHKITKRGQNVTFRCDPISEHNRLYWYRQTLGQGPEFLTYFQNEAQLEKSRLLSDRFSAERPKGSFSTLEIQRTEQGDSAMYLCASAAAYYGYTFGSGTRLTVV.

This clonotype occurred many times. The chain recombines TRBV28 with TRBJ2-1, with 8 bases lining up with TRBD1. This CDR3 has 15 residues. The trim removed 6 bases at V and 0 bases at J, leaving 4 bases unmatched. Per germline, CDR1 MDHEN and CDR2 SYDVKM. This CDR3 reads CASRPGQGSYNEQFF. In DNA, the CDR3 is TGTGCCAGCAGGCCTGGACAGGGCTCCTACAATGAGCAGTTCTTC.

This clonotype was seen at least ten times. The rearrangement joins TRBV7-2 to TRBJ2-7; 8 bases line up with TRBD2. Germline V gene lookup returns CDR1 SGHTA and CDR2 FQGNSA. Trimming took 3 bases from V and 0 from J; bases not matched to a gene: 13. The CDR3 is 18 amino acids. The CDR3, as DNA: TGTGCCAGCAGCTTCTTTTTCGGGGGGGCCTTTAGCTCCTACGAGCAGTACTTC. This sequence encodes CASSFFFGGAFSSYEQYF.

This clonotype has ten or more counts. The CDR3 region is CASSFRQGETEAFF. DNA for the CDR3: TGTGCCAGCAGCTTTCGACAGGGAGAGACTGAAGCTTTCTTT. J is TRBJ1-1 and V is TRBV7-2; 7 positions match TRBD1. Trimming cost V 3 bases and J 5 bases; bases outside gene matches: 6. CDR1 SGHTA and CDR2 FQGNSA come from the germline V gene. CDR3 length: 14 amino acids.

This chain links TRBV5-1 with TRBJ1-1; maybe TRBD1 (5 bases). Germline V gene sequence: CDR1 SGHRS, CDR2 YFSETQ. The CDR3 contains 15 residues. V dropped 4 bases and J dropped 4 bases, with 17 bases sitting between them. The CDR3 nucleotides read TGCGCCAGCAGCCCCGGGACCTCAGCAGGCACTGAAGCTTTCTTT. Protein: CASSPGTSAGTEAFF.

This clonotype was found many times. The chain links TRBV7-2 to TRBJ1-5; 10 bases match TRBD1. Germline V lookup: CDR1 SGHTA, CDR2 FQGNSA. The CDR3 sequence is 14 residues long. With V trimmed by 5 bases and J by 9 bases, 7 bases remained unmatched. The CDR3 protein is CASSPGQGVGPQHF. The CDR3, as DNA: TGTGCCAGCAGCCCAGGACAGGGGGTTGGGCCCCAGCATTTT.

The sample holds a few counts of this clonotype. The chain combines TRBV5-1 with TRBJ1-3; the D gene is possibly TRBD1 (6 bases). The CDR3 runs to 15 residues. The V end lost 3 bases, the J end lost 0 bases, and 10 bases lay between the germline ends. The V gene's germline CDR1 is SGHRS and CDR2 YFSETQ. CDR3 protein: CASSSTGNSGNTIYF. The DNA for the CDR3 is TGCGCCAGCAGCTCGACAGGCAACTCTGGAAACACCATATATTTT.

The sample holds a few counts of this clonotype. CDR3 loop: CSAKGAPQGTQYF. For the CDR3, the DNA is TGCAGTGCTAAAGGAGCTCCCCAGGGGACCCAGTACTTC. The chain joins TRBV20-1 to TRBJ2-5; the D gene is possibly TRBD1 (5 bases). Looked up from germline, CDR1 is DFQATT and CDR2 is SNEGSKA (reference sequence). This CDR3 has 13 residues. The germline V and J ends were trimmed by 4 bases and 7 bases, with 16 bases remaining between them.

This clonotype has at least ten counts. The V gene is TRBV19, the J gene TRBJ1-6; D ambiguous. Germline V gene data show CDR1 as LNHDA and CDR2 as SQIVND (reference sequence). This CDR3 spans 15 amino acids. V lost 3 bases, J lost 5 bases, and 11 bases lay in between. CDR3: CASSIATGNNSPLHF. CDR3 in DNA: TGTGCCAGTAGTATCGCGACGGGGAATAATTCACCCCTCCACTTT.

This clonotype was found many times. The chain couples TRBV7-2 to TRBJ2-7; 16 bases fit TRBD2. Trimming removed 2 bases from V and 4 bases from J; junction bases left unmatched: 14. This CDR3 has 20 residues. Germline-derived CDR1 and CDR2 are SGHTA and FQGNSA. In nucleotides, the CDR3 is TGTGCCAGCAGCTTAACGGGCTCCGGGACTAGCGGGGGGGCCGGATACGAGCAGTACTTC. It is translated as CASSLTGSGTSGGAGYEQYF.

This clonotype appeared many times. This chain links TRBV7-9 with TRBJ1-4; D gene unclear. Germline V CDR1 and CDR2: SEHNR, FQNEAQ (reference sequence). Trimming cost V 6 bases and J 0 bases, with 8 bases left between them. The CDR3 loop spans 14 amino acids. CDR3 in DNA: TGTGCCAGCAGTCAAGACACAACTAATGAAAAACTGTTTTTT. Translation gives CASSQDTTNEKLFF.

This clonotype showed up just a few times. The J gene is TRBJ1-1, the V gene TRBV2; no clear D. This CDR3 has 13 amino acids. From germline, CDR1 is SNHLY and CDR2 FYNNEI. Trimming left V 3 bases short and J 1 base short, with 6 bases between. The CDR3: CASSDAGNTEAFF. For the CDR3, the DNA is TGTGCCAGCAGTGATGCAGGGAACACTGAAGCTTTCTTT.

This clonotype was seen many times. The rearrangement uses TRBV6-2 or TRBV6-3 and TRBJ2-4; D uncertain. From germline, CDR1 is MNHEY and CDR2 SVGEGT. This CDR3 spans 13 amino acids. V was trimmed by 6 bases and J by 1 base, leaving 7 bases between them. The CDR3: CASRESAKNIQYF. The CDR3 DNA sequence: TGTGCCAGCAGGGAGTCGGCCAAAAACATTCAGTACTTC.

This clonotype was detected ten times or more. The chain combines TRBV14 with TRBJ2-5; D uncertain. Germline V lookup: CDR1 SGHDN, CDR2 FVKESK. Trimming stripped 3 bases from V and 4 bases from J, with 3 bases between. This CDR3 is 11 amino acids long. CDR3 protein: CASSHAETQYF. The CDR3, as DNA: TGTGCCAGCAGCCATGCAGAGACCCAGTACTTC.

This clonotype came up many times. The V call is TRBV29-1, the J call TRBJ2-7; 8 bases agree with TRBD2. Germline trimming cut 2 bases from V and 7 bases from J; bases unmatched to any gene: 7. CDR1 SQVTM and CDR2 ANQGSEA come from the germline V gene. The CDR3 consists of 13 residues. CDR3 sequence: CSVERGGVREQYF. The CDR3 DNA is TGCAGCGTTGAACGGGGGGGGGTCAGAGAGCAGTACTTC.

In its sample, this clonotype was seen many times. This chain joins TRBV5-6 and TRBJ1-1, with no clear D. The CDR3 contains 13 residues. Germline CDR1 SGHDT, CDR2 YYEEEE. Trimming removed 3 bases from V and 6 bases from J, with 12 bases in between. The CDR3 protein is CASSSGSVPEAFF. CDR3 nucleotide sequence: TGTGCCAGCAGCTCTGGAAGCGTTCCTGAAGCTTTCTTT. The full variable domain, completed using reference TRBV5-6 and TRBJ1-1, is DAGVTQSPTHLIKTRGQQVTLRCSPKSGHDTVSWYQQALGQGPQFIFQYYEEEERQRGNFPDRFSGHQFPNYSSELNVNALLLGDSALYLCASSSGSVPEAFFGQGTRLTVV.

There are many counts of this clonotype. The chain recombines TRBV6-6 with TRBJ2-1; the match to TRBD2 covers 13 bases. Germline CDR1 is MNHNY and CDR2 is SVGAGI (reference sequence). This CDR3 has 16 residues. V lost 2 bases to trimming and J lost 9 bases; unmatched junction nucleotides: 7. For the CDR3, the DNA is TGTGCCAGCAGTTACCGACTAGCGGGGGGCCCGGGTGAGCAGTTCTTC. Its translation is CASSYRLAGGPGEQFF.

This clonotype was observed many times. The V and J genes are TRBV7-2 and TRBJ2-7; tentative D call: TRBD2 (7 bases). Germline CDR1 SGHTA, CDR2 FQGNSA. Trimming pared 0 bases from V and 4 bases from J, leaving 16 bases between. The CDR3 has 16 residues. This CDR3 reads CASSLAPTGGTYEQYF. CDR3 nucleotide sequence: TGTGCCAGCAGCTTAGCCCCGACGGGGGGCACGTACGAGCAGTACTTC.

V usage is TRBV5-1 and J usage is TRBJ2-7; D not resolved. This CDR3 is 13 amino acids long. V lost 1 base, J lost 5 bases, and 10 bases lay in between. CDR1 SGHRS and CDR2 YFSETQ come from the germline V gene. The CDR3 DNA reads TGCGCCAGCAGCTTGCTCTCCGTGCACGAGCAGTACTTC. Encoded protein: CASSLLSVHEQYF.